The sequence of this T cell receptor (beta chain) was determined in a study of shared clonotypes between healthy human individuals. The assay was immunoSEQ multiplex PCR, and TCRdb's table has in-frame clones only and misses some. The sample yields approximately 710,000 clones, about 92% seen once. The specimen sequenced was memory CD8+ T cells from PBMCs. Subset defined: CD45RO+ cells pooled with CCR7-negative TemRA cells. The sequence was collected from a man aged 18 to 30 in good health. Some clones in this sample may be carry-over from other donors' samples.

The CDR3 protein is CASSQERDSSYEQYF. CDR3 nucleotides: TGTGCCAGCAGCCAAGAACGGGACAGCTCCTACGAGCAGTACTTC. The rearrangement uses TRBV4-2 and TRBJ2-5, with TRBD1 identical over 7 bases. The closer fit of TRBJ2-7 to the DNA end suggests the J call may be wrong. The CDR3 loop spans 15 amino acids. Germline V gene data show CDR1 as LGHNA and CDR2 as YNFKEQ.